These T cell receptor beta chains were read from a single sample in a study of T cell changes during pregnancy in multiple sclerosis. Sequenced by immunoSEQ multiplex PCR; TCRdb stores in-frame clones only, minus some. The table lists some 60,000 clones, 90% of them singletons. The material sequenced was peripheral blood, taken in the first trimester of pregnancy. These receptors were obtained from a female donor in good health, enrolled as a control in a pregnancy study. Both conserved end residues are part of each CDR3.

TRBV5-1	15	TRBJ2-5	CASSSIAGGEETQYF
TRBV10-1	16	TRBJ1-1	CASSDHRGVMNTEAFF
TRBV6-1	15	TRBJ2-1	CASTPGLQADNEQFF
TRBV10-3	16	TRBJ2-3	CAIRGQSLILGDTQYF
TRBV19	13	TRBJ2-1	CASNGGSYNEQFF
TRBV7-3	15	TRBJ2-1	CASSVIGGGAAEQFF
TRBV29-1	11	TRBJ1-2	CSVAIYYGYTF
TRBV5-1	12	TRBJ1-2	CASSPGVYGYTF
TRBV29-1	12	TRBJ2-7	CSSLHGGGEQYF
TRBV27	17	TRBJ1-2	CASSLLYGGRANYGYTF
TRBV5-4	16	TRBJ2-7	CASSSEIRTKSYEQYF
TRBV10-3	16	TRBJ1-2	CAISESAATGMAGYTF
TRBV18	14	TRBJ1-2	CASSPDISWDGYTF
TRBV5-1	16	TRBJ1-3	CASSLTWGVSGNTIYF
TRBV6-1	16	TRBJ2-1	CASSEPSSSSYNEQFF
TRBV7-9	15	TRBJ1-1	CASRGGAGGDTEAFF
TRBV11-2	14	TRBJ2-1	CASSLDINRGEQFF
TRBV2	14	TRBJ2-3	CASTLARVTDTQYF
TRBV30	14	TRBJ1-6	CAWRGGASNSPLHF
TRBV30	16	TRBJ1-5	CAWSAQVPSSNQPQHF
TRBV7-6	16	TRBJ2-3	CASSSLDQGGTDTQYF
TRBV10-3	17	TRBJ2-2	CAISEPTGLAGSGELFF
TRBV27	16	TRBJ1-5	CASSLSGGHSNQPQHF
TRBV28	15	TRBJ2-7	CASTRPSGGYYEQYF
TRBV19	15	TRBJ2-7	CASGTGGGQTYEQYF
TRBV19	14	TRBJ2-5	CASSINPVMQTQYF
TRBV7-8	17	TRBJ2-3	CASSLIRGGSVTDTQYF
TRBV28	13	TRBJ1-5	CASRGTMQLPQHF
TRBV19	15	TRBJ2-5	CASSAIAGGQETQYF
TRBV27	14	TRBJ2-1	CASGRGFAYNEQFF
TRBV10-3	14	TRBJ2-7	CAISELHTSYEQYF
TRBV5-7	16	TRBJ2-7	CASSFPRDSPFGEQYF
TRBV28	13	TRBJ2-7	CASSFPGSYEQYF
TRBV5-1	13	TRBJ2-5	CASSPDGGGTQYF
TRBV10-1	13	TRBJ1-1	CASSSSLNTEAFF
TRBV9	17	TRBJ2-2	CASSVSSGGLNTGELFF
TRBV2	15	TRBJ2-2	CASSERSFSAGELFF
TRBV27	15	TRBJ1-6	CASRREGVGNSPLHF
TRBV5-1	15	TRBJ2-5	CASSLRSGREETQYF
TRBV7-9	15	TRBJ1-3	CASSHAREKGNTIYF
TRBV9	16	TRBJ1-4	CASSVAPLGDNEKLFF
TRBV25-1	17	TRBJ1-6	CASSVRGGQGRPSPLHF